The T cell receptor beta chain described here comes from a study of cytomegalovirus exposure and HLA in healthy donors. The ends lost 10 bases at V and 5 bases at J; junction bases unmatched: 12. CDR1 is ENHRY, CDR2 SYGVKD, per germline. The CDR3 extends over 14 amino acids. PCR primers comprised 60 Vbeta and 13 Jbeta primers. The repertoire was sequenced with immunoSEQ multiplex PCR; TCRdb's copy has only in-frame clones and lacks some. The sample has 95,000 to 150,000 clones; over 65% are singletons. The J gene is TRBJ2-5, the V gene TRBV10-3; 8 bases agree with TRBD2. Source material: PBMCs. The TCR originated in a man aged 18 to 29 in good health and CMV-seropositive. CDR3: CATRGGAVGETQYF. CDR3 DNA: TGTGCCACCCGGGGGGGGGCGGTGGGGGAGACCCAGTACTTC.